This entry features one T cell receptor (beta chain) sequence. The data were taken from a study of blood T cell repertoires in COVID-19. The V gene's germline CDR1 is DFQATT and CDR2 SNEGSKA (reference sequence). The CDR3 covers 17 residues. The trim removed 3 bases at V and 0 bases at J, leaving 9 bases unmatched. Some clones are missing from TCRdb's copy, which holds only in-frame ones; the method was immunoSEQ multiplex PCR. The sample lists approximately 190,000 clones; roughly 89% were seen once. The clonotype was recovered from a woman in her twenties or thirties who had been exposed to COVID-19. V is TRBV20-1 and J is TRBJ2-2; 8 bases are a match to TRBD2. The sample taken for sequencing was PBMCs or T cells enriched from blood (not recorded which). DNA of the CDR3: TGCAGTGCTAGTAGGGCAGCGGGGGCACCGAACACCGGGGAGCTGTTTTTT. Amino acids: CSASRAAGAPNTGELFF.